Listed here are 21 T cell receptor beta chains from one sample, sequenced in a study of CD8+ T cells in alopecia areata. As the sequencing template, cDNA was produced by extracting RNA and reverse transcribing it. Assay used: immunoSEQ multiplex PCR; TCRdb lists only in-frame clones, some missing. The sample shows 120,000 to 150,000 clones, less than 65% of them seen only once. The sample taken for sequencing was CD8+ T cells sorted from blood. These receptors were collected from a human donor in good health.

The CDR3 nucleotides read TGTGCCAGCACCAGGCAGGGGGCCCTCCTCGATGGCCCGAGCACTGAAGCTTTCTTT. Its translation: CASTRQGALLDGPSTEAFF. The V call is TRBV9, the J call TRBJ1-1; 8 nucleotides line up with TRBD1. The germline V gene encodes CDR1 SGDLS and CDR2 YYNGEE. J gave up 4 bases and V 6 bases, and 23 bases lay outside the gene matches. The CDR3 runs to 19 residues. The variable domain in full, with the rest retrieved from reference TRBV9 and TRBJ1-1, is DSGVTQTPKHLITATGQRVTLRCSPRSGDLSVYWYQQSLDQGLQFLIQYYNGEERAKGNILERFSAQQFPDLHSELNLSSLELGDSALYFCASTRQGALLDGPSTEAFFGQGTRLTVV.

The V and J genes are TRBV7-2 and TRBJ2-1; TRBD2 matches 7 bases. The CDR3 has 14 amino acids. The J segment lost 4 bases and the V segment lost 5 bases, leaving 5 bases of the junction unmatched. CDR1 SGHTA and CDR2 FQGNSA come from the germline V gene. The CDR3 DNA reads as TGTGCCAGCAGCAAACCCGGGGGGTACAATGAGCAGTTCTTC. It is translated as CASSKPGGYNEQFF.

This clone was observed a few times. This chain uses TRBV27 with TRBJ2-1; 16 bases fit TRBD2. This CDR3 region has 18 residues. V lost 5 bases to trimming and J lost 6 bases; unmatched junction nucleotides: 10. CDR1 MNHEY and CDR2 SMNVEV come from the germline V gene (reference sequence). CDR3 region: CASSPGTSGRALGNEQFF. CDR3 coding DNA: TGTGCCAGCAGTCCCGGGACTAGCGGGAGGGCCCTCGGCAATGAGCAGTTCTTC.

A few counts support this clone. This chain connects TRBV19 to TRBJ2-7; D is uncertain. Germline V gene data show CDR1 as LNHDA and CDR2 as SQIVND (reference sequence). The CDR3 totals 14 residues. Trimming pared 3 bases from V and 5 bases from J, leaving 14 bases between. CDR3 sequence (DNA): TGTGCCAGTAGTATTACCGGGCCCTCAAACGAGCAGTACTTC. This translates into CASSITGPSNEQYF.

The chain is built from TRBV5-6 and TRBJ1-5, with D possibly being TRBD1 (5 bases). The CDR3 covers 16 residues. V was cut by 0 bases and J by 2 bases, with 12 bases left in between. Germline loops: CDR1 SGHDT, CDR2 YYEEEE. The CDR3 region is CASSLGDLGGNQPQHF. CDR3 sequence (DNA): TGTGCCAGCAGCTTGGGGGACCTAGGGGGCAATCAGCCCCAGCATTTT.

This clone has only one observation. The DNA of the CDR3 is TGCGCCAGCAGCCATCTGTCGACTGCTGCCAATGAGCAGTTCTTC. This translates into CASSHLSTAANEQFF. The rearrangement links TRBV4-1 to TRBJ2-1; D is undetermined. In germline, CDR1 is MGHRA, CDR2 YSYEKL. The CDR3 length is 15 residues. The V gene lost 3 bases and the J gene lost 6 bases, with 15 bases spanning the gap.

To note about this clone: Within the sample, other DNA sequences also encode this same CDR3. The V call is TRBV29-1, the J call TRBJ1-2; 9 nucleotides agree with TRBD1. The junction had 0 bases not matched to a gene; V was cut back by 3 bases and J by 7 bases. CDR1 and CDR2 (germline): SQVTM, ANQGSEA. This CDR3 region has 11 residues. The CDR3 reads CSVEDRGGYTF. For the CDR3, the DNA is TGCAGCGTTGAGGACAGGGGTGGCTACACCTTC.

J is TRBJ1-5 and V is TRBV29-1; D not resolved. Per the germline V gene, CDR1 is SQVTM and CDR2 is ANQGSEA. This CDR3 spans 14 amino acids. Deletions cut 7 bases from V and 7 bases from J, with 20 bases between. CDR3 sequence: CSAWGGHPGQPQHF. In DNA form, the CDR3 reads TGCAGCGCCTGGGGTGGGCATCCTGGGCAGCCCCAGCATTTT.

This clone was detected a few times. The chain recombines TRBV7-2 with TRBJ2-2; D is unresolved. The CDR3 length is 14 residues. The V gene's germline CDR1 is SGHTA and CDR2 FQGNSA. V lost 1 base to trimming and J lost 5 bases, with 8 bases between them. The CDR3 nucleotides are TGTGCCAGCAGCTTAGGGGCTAATACCGGGGAGCTGTTTTTT. This codes for CASSLGANTGELFF.

The chain couples TRBV13 to TRBJ1-1; maybe TRBD1 (5 bases). CDR1 is PRHDT, CDR2 FYEKMQ, per germline (reference sequence). The V end lost 5 bases, the J end lost 1 base, and 11 bases lay between the germline ends. The CDR3 sequence is 14 residues long. CDR3 protein: CASSAGRRNTEAFF. DNA for the CDR3: TGTGCCAGCAGCGCGGGACGGAGGAACACTGAAGCTTTCTTT.

The rearrangement links TRBV28 to TRBJ2-1, with TRBD2 identical over 7 bases. In germline, CDR1 is MDHEN, CDR2 SYDVKM. The CDR3 is 14 residues long. With V trimmed by 8 bases and J by 8 bases, 12 bases remained unmatched. CDR3: CASSLGRASDEQFF. The CDR3 nucleotides are TGTGCCAGCTCCCTGGGGAGGGCTAGCGATGAGCAGTTCTTC. The whole variable domain, filled in from reference TRBV28 and TRBJ2-1, reads DVKVTQSSRYLVKRTGEKVFLECVQDMDHENMFWYRQDPGLGLRLIYFSYDVKMKEKGDIPEGYSVSREKKERFSLILESASTNQTSMYLCASSLGRASDEQFFGPGTRLTVL.

This rearrangement joins TRBV29-1 to TRBJ2-7, with 8 bases matching TRBD1. This CDR3 has 15 amino acids. The V and J ends lost 0 bases and 4 bases, in that order; junction bases with no gene match: 8. Germline V CDR1 and CDR2: SQVTM, ANQGSEA. The CDR3 here is CSVEDGAGGLYEQYF. CDR3 nucleotide sequence: TGCAGCGTTGAAGATGGGGCAGGGGGCTTGTACGAGCAGTACTTC.

In this sample, this clone turned up a few times. The gene calls are TRBV27 and TRBJ1-1; perhaps TRBD1 as D (5 bases). The V end was cut by 3 bases, the J end by 0 bases, with 14 bases between. The CDR3 is 16 residues long. Germline assignment: CDR1 MNHEY and CDR2 SMNVEV (reference sequence). The CDR3 nucleotides read TGTGCCAGCAGTTTGTCCGGAGGGGCTTTGAACACTGAAGCTTTCTTT. This translates into CASSLSGGALNTEAFF.

This chain links TRBV29-1 with TRBJ1-2, with 10 positions matching TRBD1. The length of the CDR3 is 13 residues. Germline V CDR1 and CDR2: SQVTM, ANQGSEA. With 6 bases clipped from V and 6 bases from J, the junction kept 7 bases outside the gene matches. CDR3 nucleotides: TGCAGCGTCCCGGACAGGGGGGTTGATGGCTACACCTTC. Its translation is CSVPDRGVDGYTF.

The J gene is TRBJ2-2, the V gene TRBV19; TRBD2 is a possible D gene (5 bases). The germline CDR1 and CDR2 sequences are LNHDA and SQIVND (reference sequence). This CDR3 has 13 residues. Between the trimmed V and J ends, which lost 7 bases and 6 bases, there was a span of 12 bases. The CDR3 DNA reads as TGTGCCAGTATTGGTGGGAGTGCCGGGGAGCTGTTTTTT. This sequence encodes CASIGGSAGELFF.

The chain combines TRBV29-1 with TRBJ2-1; 8 nucleotides agree with TRBD1. Trimming removed 0 bases from V and 5 bases from J; junction bases left unmatched: 0. The CDR3 length is 13 residues. Germline V gene lookup returns CDR1 SQVTM and CDR2 ANQGSEA. CDR3 coding DNA: TGCAGCGTTGAAGAGACAGGGGACAATGAGCAGTTCTTC. Its protein is CSVEETGDNEQFF.

The genes are TRBV29-1 and TRBJ2-3; possibly TRBD2 for D (5 bases). Germline V gene sequence: CDR1 SQVTM, CDR2 ANQGSEA. The V end was cut by 5 bases, the J end by 4 bases, with 13 bases between. The CDR3 runs 13 residues. As DNA, the CDR3 is TGCAGCGTTCCCGGGATCCCTCCAGATACGCAGTATTTT. This translates into CSVPGIPPDTQYF.

The CDR3 nucleotides are TGTGCCAGCAATGGTTTCTACATAAACACCGGGGAGCTGTTTTTT. It codes for CASNGFYINTGELFF. V gene TRBV2 combines with J gene TRBJ2-2; D unresolved. CDR1 is SNHLY, CDR2 FYNNEI, per germline. The CDR3 runs 15 residues. V lost 7 bases and J 2 bases, leaving 14 bases between the germline ends.

The chain joins TRBV5-6 to TRBJ2-1; 7 nucleotides agree with TRBD2. Germline CDR1 reads SGHDT; CDR2 reads YYEEEE. The CDR3 has 14 amino acids. Trimming took 2 bases from V and 4 from J; bases not matched to a gene: 3. The CDR3 is CASSFPGGYNEQFF. The CDR3 coding sequence is TGTGCCAGCAGCTTCCCGGGGGGTTACAATGAGCAGTTCTTC.

The V and J genes are TRBV10-2 and TRBJ2-3, with D perhaps matching TRBD2 (6 bases). Germline V gene lookup returns CDR1 WSHSY and CDR2 SAAADI. The CDR3 is made up of 13 amino acids. The V end lost 8 bases, the J end lost 2 bases, and 11 bases lay between the germline ends. The CDR3 DNA follows: TGCGCCAGCTTGGGCGGGAACACAGATACGCAGTATTTT. This gives the protein CASLGGNTDTQYF.

This chain uses TRBV5-1 with TRBJ2-7, with 7 bases identical to TRBD1. Germline loops: CDR1 SGHRS, CDR2 YFSETQ. Trimming cost V 3 bases and J 6 bases; bases outside gene matches: 6. The CDR3 loop spans 13 amino acids. CDR3 region: CASSSTGTAEQYF. DNA of the CDR3: TGCGCCAGCAGCTCGACCGGGACAGCCGAGCAGTACTTC. Looking up the rest from reference TRBV5-1 and TRBJ2-7 gives the full variable domain: KAGVTQTPRYLIKTRGQQVTLSCSPISGHRSVSWYQQTPGQGLQFLFEYFSETQRNKGNFPGRFSGRQFSNSRSEMNVSTLELGDSALYLCASSSTGTAEQYFGPGTRLTVT.